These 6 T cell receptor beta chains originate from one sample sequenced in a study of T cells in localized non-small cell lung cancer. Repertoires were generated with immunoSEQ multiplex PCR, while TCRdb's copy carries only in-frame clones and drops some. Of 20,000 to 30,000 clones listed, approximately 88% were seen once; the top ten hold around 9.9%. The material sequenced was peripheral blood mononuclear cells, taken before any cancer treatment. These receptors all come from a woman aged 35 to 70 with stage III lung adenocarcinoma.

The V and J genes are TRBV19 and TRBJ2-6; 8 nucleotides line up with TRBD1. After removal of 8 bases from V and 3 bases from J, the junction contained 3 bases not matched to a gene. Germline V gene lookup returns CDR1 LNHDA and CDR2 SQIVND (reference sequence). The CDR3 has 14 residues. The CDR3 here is CASGQGFGANVLTF. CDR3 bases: TGTGCCAGTGGACAGGGCTTTGGGGCCAACGTCCTGACTTTC. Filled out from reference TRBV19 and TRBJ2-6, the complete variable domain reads DGGITQSPKYLFRKEGQNVTLSCEQNLNHDAMYWYRQDPGQGLRLIYYSQIVNDFQKGDIAEGYSVSREKKESFPLTVTSAQKNPTAFYLCASGQGFGANVLTFGAGSRLTVL.

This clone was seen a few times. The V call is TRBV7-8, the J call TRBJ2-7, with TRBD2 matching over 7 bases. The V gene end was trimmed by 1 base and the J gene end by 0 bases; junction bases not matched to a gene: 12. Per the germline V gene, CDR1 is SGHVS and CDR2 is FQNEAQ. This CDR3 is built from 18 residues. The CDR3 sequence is CASSLGTSLADSSYEQYF. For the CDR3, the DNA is TGTGCCAGCAGCTTAGGCACGTCGCTAGCGGATAGCTCCTACGAGCAGTACTTC.

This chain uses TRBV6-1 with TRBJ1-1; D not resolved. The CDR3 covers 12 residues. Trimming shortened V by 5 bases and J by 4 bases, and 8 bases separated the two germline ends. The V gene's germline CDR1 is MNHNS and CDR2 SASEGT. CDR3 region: CASSTSLTEAFF. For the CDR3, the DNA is TGTGCCAGCAGTACAAGCCTCACTGAAGCTTTCTTT.

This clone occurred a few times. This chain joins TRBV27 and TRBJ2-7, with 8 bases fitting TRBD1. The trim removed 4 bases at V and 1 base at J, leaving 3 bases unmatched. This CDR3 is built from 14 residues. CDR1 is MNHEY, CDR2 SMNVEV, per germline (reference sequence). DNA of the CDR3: TGTGCCAGCAGTTCACAGGGGGGATCCTACGAGCAGTACTTC. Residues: CASSSQGGSYEQYF.

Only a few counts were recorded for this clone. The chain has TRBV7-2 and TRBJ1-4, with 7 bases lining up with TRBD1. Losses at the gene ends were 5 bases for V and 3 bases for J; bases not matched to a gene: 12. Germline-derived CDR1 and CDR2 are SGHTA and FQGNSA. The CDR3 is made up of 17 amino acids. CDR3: CASSLGQFNVANEKLFF. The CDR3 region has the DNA TGTGCCAGCAGCCTGGGACAGTTCAATGTGGCTAATGAAAAACTGTTTTTT.

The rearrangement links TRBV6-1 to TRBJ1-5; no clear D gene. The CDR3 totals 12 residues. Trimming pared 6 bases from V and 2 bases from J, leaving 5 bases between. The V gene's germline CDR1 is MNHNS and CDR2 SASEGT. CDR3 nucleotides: TGTGCCAGCAGGAGCGGCAATCAGCCCCAGCATTTT. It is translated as CASRSGNQPQHF.